The next 2 T cell receptor beta chains were all read from a single sample in a study of T cell responses to AZD1222 COVID-19 vaccine. Sequencing used immunoSEQ multiplex PCR; TCRdb keeps in-frame clones, though not all of them. The sample lists 140,000 to 150,000 clones, 93% seen once, with around 12% in the top ten. The material was peripheral blood, obtained after recovery from COVID-19. All receptors come from an adult who had recovered from COVID-19.

This chain connects TRBV11-2 to TRBJ2-7, with D possibly matching TRBD1 (5 bases). Germline V CDR1 and CDR2: SGHAT, FQNNGV. Trimming took 1 base from V and 3 from J, leaving 13 bases between them. CDR3 size: 15 residues. The CDR3 sequence is CASSLGTPQVYEQYF. The CDR3, as DNA: TGTGCCAGCAGCTTAGGGACACCGCAAGTCTACGAGCAGTACTTC.

J is TRBJ2-3 and V is TRBV14; D uncertain. This CDR3 is built from 14 residues. Trimming took 5 bases from V and 2 from J, leaving 11 bases between them. CDR1 is SGHDN, CDR2 FVKESK, per germline. CDR3 sequence: CASSSGRHTDTQYF. The DNA for the CDR3 is TGTGCCAGCAGCTCCGGCCGTCACACAGATACGCAGTATTTT.